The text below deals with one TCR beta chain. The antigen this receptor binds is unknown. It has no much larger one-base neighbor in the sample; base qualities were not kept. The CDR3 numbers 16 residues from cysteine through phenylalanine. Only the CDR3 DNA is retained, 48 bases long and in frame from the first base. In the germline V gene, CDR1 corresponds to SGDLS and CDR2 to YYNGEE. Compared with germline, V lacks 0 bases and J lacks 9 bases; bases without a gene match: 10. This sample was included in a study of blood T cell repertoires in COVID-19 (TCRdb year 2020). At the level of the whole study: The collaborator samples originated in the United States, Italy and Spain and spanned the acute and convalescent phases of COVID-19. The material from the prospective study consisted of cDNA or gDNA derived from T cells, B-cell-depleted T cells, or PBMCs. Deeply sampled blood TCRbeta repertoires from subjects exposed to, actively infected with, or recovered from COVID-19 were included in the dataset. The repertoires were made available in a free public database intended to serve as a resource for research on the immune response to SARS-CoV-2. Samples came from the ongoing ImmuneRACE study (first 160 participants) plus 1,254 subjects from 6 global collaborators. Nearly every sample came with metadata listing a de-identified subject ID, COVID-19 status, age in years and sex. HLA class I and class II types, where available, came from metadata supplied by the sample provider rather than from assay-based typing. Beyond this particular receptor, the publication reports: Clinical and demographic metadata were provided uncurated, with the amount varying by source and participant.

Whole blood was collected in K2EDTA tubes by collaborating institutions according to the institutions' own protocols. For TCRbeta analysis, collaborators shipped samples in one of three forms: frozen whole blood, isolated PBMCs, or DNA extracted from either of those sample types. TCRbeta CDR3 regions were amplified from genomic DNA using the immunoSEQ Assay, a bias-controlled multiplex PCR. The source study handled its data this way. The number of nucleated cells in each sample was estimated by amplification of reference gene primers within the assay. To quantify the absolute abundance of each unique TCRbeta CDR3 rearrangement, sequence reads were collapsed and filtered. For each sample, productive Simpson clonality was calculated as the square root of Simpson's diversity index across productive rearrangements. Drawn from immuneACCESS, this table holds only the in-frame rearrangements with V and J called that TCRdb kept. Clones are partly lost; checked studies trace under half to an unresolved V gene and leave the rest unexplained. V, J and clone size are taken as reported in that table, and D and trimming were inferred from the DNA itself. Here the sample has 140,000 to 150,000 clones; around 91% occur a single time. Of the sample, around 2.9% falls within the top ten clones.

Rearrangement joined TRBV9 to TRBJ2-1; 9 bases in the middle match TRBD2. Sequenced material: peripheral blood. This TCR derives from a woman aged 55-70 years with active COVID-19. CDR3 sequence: CASSVDGTSWMGEQFF. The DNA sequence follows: TGTGCCAGCAGCGTAGATGGGACTAGCTGGATGGGTGAGCAGTTCTTC. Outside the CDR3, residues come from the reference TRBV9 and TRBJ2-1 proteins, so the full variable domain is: DSGVTQTPKHLITATGQRVTLRCSPRSGDLSVYWYQQSLDQGLQFLIQYYNGEERAKGNILERFSAQQFPDLHSELNLSSLELGDSALYFCASSVDGTSWMGEQFFGPGTRLTVL.